Each of the 18 T cell receptor beta chains below was sequenced from the same sample in a study of blood T cell repertoires in COVID-19. Assay used: immunoSEQ multiplex PCR; TCRdb lists only in-frame clones, some missing. The table shows under 250,000 clones, with approximately 86% occurring only once. The source material was peripheral blood. The source is a woman aged 55-75 years who had recovered from COVID-19.

The rearrangement uses TRBV28 and TRBJ2-1; 8 nucleotides agree with TRBD2. V lost 5 bases and J lost 6; bases outside the gene matches: 6. CDR3 length: 14 residues. The germline V gene encodes CDR1 MDHEN and CDR2 SYDVKM. In DNA, the CDR3 is TGTGCCAGCAGTCGGAATGGACTAGCCAATGAGCAGTTCTTC. Encoded protein: CASSRNGLANEQFF.

The chain couples TRBV9 to TRBJ2-7; 9 positions match TRBD1. This CDR3 is built from 15 residues. In germline, CDR1 is SGDLS, CDR2 YYNGEE. The V gene end was trimmed by 2 bases and the J gene end by 1 base; junction bases not matched to a gene: 4. CDR3: CASSVGTGYSYEQYF. Here the CDR3 DNA reads TGTGCCAGCAGCGTGGGGACAGGGTATTCCTACGAGCAGTACTTC.

This clone was detected only once. The chain has TRBV5-5 and TRBJ2-3; a weak D match, TRBD1 (6 bases). CDR1 is SGHKS, CDR2 YYEKEE, per germline (reference sequence). Trimming cost V 1 base and J 11 bases, with 17 bases left between them. The CDR3 spans 14 residues. The CDR3 spells CASSLIVNRDGQYF. CDR3 DNA: TGTGCCAGCAGCTTGATCGTCAACAGGGATGGGCAGTATTTT.

The chain links TRBV3-1 (or the pseudogene TRBV3-2) to TRBJ2-3, with a possible D match to TRBD1 (5 bases). This CDR3 region has 15 residues. Germline CDR1 LGHDT, CDR2 YNNKEL (reference sequence). V lost 0 bases and J 0 bases, leaving 7 bases between the germline ends. The CDR3 spells CASSQERTSTDTQYF. The CDR3, as DNA: TGTGCCAGCAGCCAAGAGAGGACAAGCACAGATACGCAGTATTTT.

This clone was detected only a few times. The chain is built from TRBV29-1 and TRBJ2-1; TRBD2 is a possible D gene (7 bases). CDR1 is SQVTM and CDR2 is ANQGSEA in the germline V gene. The length of the CDR3 is 14 residues. Trimming left V 5 bases short and J 4 bases short, with 15 bases between. CDR3 amino acids: CSVWKGGTYNEQFF. Here the CDR3 DNA reads TGCAGCGTTTGGAAGGGGGGGACTTACAATGAGCAGTTCTTC.

CDR3: CASKASGVLTGELFF. CDR3 nucleotide sequence: TGTGCCAGCAAGGCTAGCGGGGTTCTAACCGGGGAGCTGTTTTTT. The chain carries TRBV2 and TRBJ2-2; 9 bases are shared with TRBD2. Per germline, CDR1 SNHLY and CDR2 FYNNEI. The CDR3 is 15 residues long. The junction had 8 bases not matched to a gene; V was cut back by 7 bases and J by 5 bases. Combining the CDR3 with reference TRBV2 and TRBJ2-2 gives the whole variable domain EPEVTQTPSHQVTQMGQEVILRCVPISNHLYFYWYRQILGQKVEFLVSFYNNEISEKSEIFDDQFSVERPDGSNFTLKIRSTKLEDSAMYFCASKASGVLTGELFFGEGSRLTVL.

The V and J genes are TRBV7-9 and TRBJ2-7, with TRBD1 as a possible D gene (6 bases). Trimming took off 5 bases at V and 4 bases at J, with 9 bases between the two ends. Germline V CDR1 and CDR2: SEHNR, FQNEAQ (reference sequence). CDR3 length equals 12 residues. CDR3: CASSHGQYEQYF. Written as DNA, the CDR3 is TGTGCCAGCAGCCACGGACAGTACGAGCAGTACTTC.

The chain recombines TRBV29-1 with TRBJ2-2, with D possibly TRBD1 on 6 matching bases. CDR1 is SQVTM and CDR2 is ANQGSEA in the germline V gene. V lost 0 bases and J 8 bases, leaving 19 bases between the germline ends. The CDR3 contains 16 residues. CDR3 sequence reads: CSVEDPRGVNVGELFF. The CDR3 DNA sequence: TGCAGCGTTGAAGATCCCAGGGGCGTAAATGTGGGGGAGCTGTTTTTT.

A single count supports this clone. This chain uses TRBV9 with TRBJ2-2; D possibly corresponds to TRBD1 (6 bases). The CDR3 length is 16 residues. Germline assignment: CDR1 SGDLS and CDR2 YYNGEE. The V end lost 6 bases, the J end lost 1 base, and 16 bases lay between the germline ends. The CDR3: CASTAGVTGNTGELFF. Written as DNA, the CDR3 is TGTGCCAGCACCGCAGGTGTGACAGGGAACACCGGGGAGCTGTTTTTT.

The chain employs TRBV6-5 and TRBJ1-4, with a possible D match to TRBD1 (5 bases). Trimming removed 6 bases from V and 8 bases from J, with 16 bases in between. The germline V gene encodes CDR1 MNHEY and CDR2 SVGAGI. This CDR3 has 14 amino acids. CDR3: CASRNPGKLEKLFF. DNA for the CDR3: TGTGCCAGCAGGAATCCAGGGAAGCTAGAAAAACTGTTTTTT.

As concerns this clone: At one of its ends the junction is not consistent with the germline gene, which may arise from a read error. The chain carries TRBV28 and TRBJ2-3, with 10 positions matching TRBD2. This CDR3 spans 11 amino acids. CDR1 and CDR2 (germline): MDHEN, SYDVKM. This CDR3 reads CASSDLAGDTF. CDR3 nucleotide sequence: TGTGCCAGCAGCGATCTAGCGGGGGATACGTTT.

This sequence joins TRBV11-3 and TRBJ1-1, with D hard to call. CDR1 and CDR2 (germline): SGHNT, YENEEA. The CDR3 consists of 13 residues. Trimming pared 5 bases from V and 1 base from J, leaving 8 bases between. The DNA for the CDR3 is TGTGCCAGCAGCCCGGGAGGGAACACTGAAGCTTTCTTT. Protein: CASSPGGNTEAFF.

The CDR3 region has the DNA TGTGCCAGCTCCCTGCTCCCTAAACAGACAGGTAGCACAGATACGCAGTATTTT. This sequence encodes CASSLLPKQTGSTDTQYF. The rearrangement joins TRBV18 to TRBJ2-3; TRBD1 might be the D (6 bases). The V gene's germline CDR1 is KGHSH and CDR2 LQKENI. The CDR3 runs 18 residues. Between the trimmed V and J ends, which lost 6 bases and 0 bases, there was a span of 22 bases.

DNA of the CDR3: TGTGCCAGCTCGCCCGGGACAGGGGGCTCCGGGGAGCTGTTTTTT. This codes for CASSPGTGGSGELFF. The chain combines TRBV18 with TRBJ2-2; 12 bases agree with TRBD1. Per germline, CDR1 KGHSH and CDR2 LQKENI. Trimming took 6 bases from V and 6 from J; bases not matched to a gene: 5. The CDR3 extends over 15 amino acids.

This rearrangement joins TRBV9 to TRBJ2-1; 7 bases are a match to TRBD2. CDR3 length equals 16 residues. After removal of 4 bases from V and 1 base from J, the junction contained 8 bases not matched to a gene. Germline values: CDR1 SGDLS, CDR2 YYNGEE. CDR3 nucleotides: TGTGCCAGCAGCTCCCCCCTCGGGGGGTCCTACAATGAGCAGTTCTTC. As protein: CASSSPLGGSYNEQFF. The full variable domain, in which reference TRBV9 and TRBJ2-1 provide the parts outside the CDR3, is DSGVTQTPKHLITATGQRVTLRCSPRSGDLSVYWYQQSLDQGLQFLIQYYNGEERAKGNILERFSAQQFPDLHSELNLSSLELGDSALYFCASSSPLGGSYNEQFFGPGTRLTVL.

The chain recombines TRBV4-1 with TRBJ2-7, with 12 bases identical to TRBD2. The CDR3 has 17 amino acids. The V gene's germline CDR1 is MGHRA and CDR2 YSYEKL. The V segment lost 4 bases and the J segment 2 bases; nucleotides outside the gene matches: 9. CDR3 sequence reads: CASSPTSGGLKTYEQYF. The DNA of the CDR3 is TGCGCCAGCAGCCCTACTAGCGGGGGGCTAAAAACCTACGAGCAGTACTTC.

A note on this clone: Within the sample, other DNA sequences also encode this same CDR3. The gene calls are TRBV4-1 and TRBJ1-5, with 10 bases aligning to TRBD1. This CDR3 region has 15 residues. The V gene's germline CDR1 is MGHRA and CDR2 YSYEKL. With V trimmed by 2 bases and J by 4 bases, 2 bases remained unmatched. CDR3: CASSQRTGGNQPQHF. CDR3 nucleotide sequence: TGCGCCAGCAGCCAACGGACAGGGGGAAATCAGCCCCAGCATTTT.

Only one count was recorded for this clone. The chain couples TRBV19 to TRBJ2-1; TRBD2 matches 7 bases. CDR1 and CDR2 (germline): LNHDA, SQIVND (reference sequence). Trimming at V came to 6 bases and at J to 8 bases, leaving 13 bases not matched to a gene. The CDR3 runs to 15 residues. The CDR3 region has the DNA TGTGCCAGTAGGATGACCGGGACTACCCCCCATGAGCAGTTCTTC. Its translation is CASRMTGTTPHEQFF.